Listed below are T cell receptor beta chains from one sample, sequenced in a study of T cells after yellow fever vaccination. TCRdb called the 5' RACE reads again in MiXCR, with one record for every CDR3 protein. The repertoire holds about 69,000 distinct CDR3 sequences, with about 6% as singletons. Source: CD4+ T cells sorted from PBMCs, taken about 2 weeks after the first yellow fever vaccination. The receptor set was obtained from a young man who received the YFV17D yellow fever vaccine. Each CDR3 is given with its conserved first and last residue. A D gene is named only where the DNA matches it firmly. Size values are once, few and many counts, or a class for expanded clones, and some rows have none.

V	size	D	J	DNA	CDR3
TRBV7-2	many	NA	TRBJ1-1	TGTGCCAGCAGCTTAATGAGATCGGGGTCCACTGAAGCTTTCTTT	CASSLMRSGSTEAFF
TRBV4-2	many	NA	TRBJ1-5	TGTGCCAGCAGCCAAGAAAGTTGGGCCGGGGACCCGAATCAGCCCCAGCATTTT	CASSQESWAGDPNQPQHF
TRBV7-9	NA	NA	TRBJ1-4	TGTGCTAGCTGCAGGGCCGGTTCAACTAATGAAAAACTGTTTTTT	CASCRAGSTNEKLFF
TRBV11-2	many	NA	TRBJ2-3	TGTGCCAGCAGCTTTCTGATAGGTAGCACAGATACGCAGTATTTT	CASSFLIGSTDTQYF
TRBV7-9	many	NA	TRBJ1-1	TGTGCCAGCAGCTTGAGGGGGACGAACACTGAAGCTTTCTTT	CASSLRGTNTEAFF
TRBV29-1	many	NA	TRBJ1-4	TGCAGCTGCGGTGGGGAAGGAAAACTGTTTTTT	CSCGGEGKLFF
TRBV20-1	many	NA	TRBJ2-1	TGCAGTGCTAGAGGGTGGGGCAATGAGCAGTTCTTC	CSARGWGNEQFF
TRBV14	many	NA	TRBJ1-2	TGTGCCAGCAGCCCCTTGGACAGCTATGGCTACACCTTC	CASSPLDSYGYTF
TRBV6-2/TRBV6-3	many	NA	TRBJ2-2	TGTGCCAGCGGCTCATGGGAAAACACCGGGGAGCTGTTTTTT	CASGSWENTGELFF
TRBV5-5	many	NA	TRBJ2-1	TGTGCCAGCAGCTTGGGGAGGGGATTCTCCTACAATGAGCAGTTCTTC	CASSLGRGFSYNEQFF
TRBV7-2	many	NA	TRBJ2-7	TGTGCCAGCAGCTCCCCCGGCGGCGGCTACGAGCAGTACTTC	CASSSPGGGYEQYF
TRBV27	many	NA	TRBJ2-4	TGTGCCAGCAGTTCCGGGCTAGCCAAAAACATTCAGTACTTC	CASSSGLAKNIQYF
TRBV10-3	many	NA	TRBJ1-2	TGTGCCATCAGTCGGACGGACGGGGATGGCTACACCTTC	CAISRTDGDGYTF
TRBV6-2/TRBV6-3	many	NA	TRBJ2-3	TGTGCCAGCAGCCCCCCCCTCTGGCGGGGCACCGAGGCAGATACGCAGTATTTT	CASSPPLWRGTEADTQYF
TRBV21-1	few	NA	TRBJ1-6	TGTGCCAGCTGTCAGATAAGGAACTCCTATAATTCACCCCTCCACTTT	CASCQIRNSYNSPLHF
TRBV27	many	TRBD2	TRBJ2-1	TGTGCCAGCAGAGCGGGGGGGCGGTACAATGAGCAGTTCTTC	CASRAGGRYNEQFF